Shown below are 6 T cell receptor beta chains from a single sample sequenced in a study of technical replicates of blood from several donors. Sequencing was performed with immunoSEQ multiplex PCR; in TCRdb, only in-frame clones are kept and a portion is missing. Of over 85,000 clones listed, approximately 94% are singletons. Sequencing used T cells isolated from PBMCs. Source of these receptors: a human donor in good health.

J is TRBJ1-2 and V is TRBV20-1; the D gene is possibly TRBD1 (6 bases). CDR1 is DFQATT, CDR2 SNEGSKA, per germline (reference sequence). Between the trimmed V and J ends, which lost 5 bases and 4 bases, there was a span of 8 bases. The length of the CDR3 is 11 residues. The CDR3 DNA follows: TGCAGTGCTGGGGGCCTCTATGGCTACACCTTC. Translated, it gives CSAGGLYGYTF.

The chain carries TRBV25-1 and TRBJ2-1; no clear D. V shed 2 bases and J shed 7 bases, with 9 bases lying between them. The CDR3 loop spans 13 amino acids. In germline, CDR1 is MGHDK, CDR2 SYGVNS. CDR3: CASSEGSGNEQFF. The CDR3 nucleotides are TGTGCCAGCAGTGAAGGGTCCGGGAATGAGCAGTTCTTC.

The V call is TRBV6-4, the J call TRBJ1-5; tentative D call: TRBD1 (5 bases). Germline CDR1 and CDR2: MRHNA and SNTAGT. Trimming shortened V by 8 bases and J by 0 bases, and 26 bases separated the two germline ends. The CDR3 sequence is 19 residues long. This chain's CDR3 is CASFSSAGGERDSNQPQHF. The CDR3, as DNA: TGTGCCAGCTTTTCCTCCGCGGGGGGAGAAAGGGATAGCAATCAGCCCCAGCATTTT.

The chain employs TRBV27 and TRBJ2-5, with 7 bases aligning to TRBD2. Trimming removed 5 bases from V and 1 base from J; junction bases left unmatched: 10. The CDR3 consists of 16 residues. CDR1 MNHEY and CDR2 SMNVEV come from the germline V gene (reference sequence). The CDR3 spells CASSHLPAGSQETQYF. In DNA, the CDR3 is TGTGCCAGCAGTCACCTTCCAGCGGGGTCCCAAGAGACCCAGTACTTC.

This chain connects TRBV7-8 to TRBJ2-7, with 7 positions matching TRBD2. The CDR3 is made up of 15 amino acids. The germline V gene encodes CDR1 SGHVS and CDR2 FQNEAQ. With V trimmed by 5 bases and J by 4 bases, 11 bases remained unmatched. The CDR3 DNA reads TGTGCCAGCAGCCCCCTGGGGAGGGAGGAGTACGAGCAGTACTTC. This sequence encodes CASSPLGREEYEQYF.

CDR3: CASSLESGGVGELFF. The CDR3 nucleotides read TGCGCCAGCAGCTTGGAGTCGGGTGGAGTCGGGGAGCTGTTTTTT. The V and J genes are TRBV5-1 and TRBJ2-2, with no clear D. V lost 0 bases, J lost 7 bases, and 13 bases lay in between. The germline V gene encodes CDR1 SGHRS and CDR2 YFSETQ. This CDR3 has 15 residues.